The 19 T cell receptor beta chains reported below all come from one sample, sequenced in a study of cytomegalovirus exposure and HLA in healthy donors. Both 60 Vbeta primers and 13 Jbeta primers went into the PCR. The repertoire was sequenced with immunoSEQ multiplex PCR; TCRdb's copy has only in-frame clones and lacks some. The data show around 200,000 clones, 60% to 85% seen once. The sequencing sample was made of PBMCs. Source of these receptors: a man aged 35 to 55 in good health and CMV-seronegative.

The chain couples TRBV18 to TRBJ1-2; no clear D. CDR3 length: 15 amino acids. Germline V CDR1 and CDR2: KGHSH, LQKENI. V lost 4 bases and J lost 6, with 18 bases in between. CDR3 sequence: CASSHDRWGENGYTF. CDR3 nucleotides: TGTGCCAGCTCACACGACCGGTGGGGAGAAAATGGCTACACCTTC.

There are a few counts of this clone. The rearrangement uses TRBV11-2 and TRBJ2-5; D unresolved. The V gene's germline CDR1 is SGHAT and CDR2 FQNNGV. The CDR3 extends over 13 amino acids. The V end was cut by 5 bases, the J end by 9 bases, with 16 bases between. The CDR3 sequence is CASSLSRLQAQYF. The CDR3 nucleotides are TGTGCCAGCAGCCTATCCCGTCTCCAAGCCCAGTACTTC.

The rearrangement joins TRBV7-9 to TRBJ1-2, with D possibly being TRBD1 (5 bases). The CDR3 is 17 residues long. V lost 5 bases, J lost 7 bases, and 26 bases lay in between. Germline V lookup: CDR1 SEHNR, CDR2 FQNEAQ (reference sequence). The CDR3 sequence is CASSPRGGVPTNGGYTF. The CDR3 DNA follows: TGTGCCAGCAGCCCCCGAGGAGGGGTCCCCACCAATGGTGGCTACACCTTC.

The J gene is TRBJ2-1, the V gene TRBV18; 7 bases align to TRBD1. J was trimmed by 10 bases and V by 1 base; bases with no gene match: 16. The CDR3 has 17 residues. The germline CDR1 and CDR2 sequences are KGHSH and LQKENI. Here the CDR3 DNA reads TGTGCCAGCTCACCACGAATTATAAGAGAGGGGGCATGGGAGCAGTTCTTC. Translating gives CASSPRIIREGAWEQFF.

The rearrangement links TRBV9 to TRBJ1-2; 7 bases align to TRBD1. The V gene's germline CDR1 is SGDLS and CDR2 YYNGEE. The CDR3 is made up of 13 amino acids. J lost 4 bases, V lost 8 bases, and 8 bases had no gene match. CDR3 sequence (DNA): TGTGCCAGTTCCAGACAGGGATCCTATGGCTACACCTTC. This encodes CASSRQGSYGYTF.

The genes are TRBV7-9 and TRBJ1-1; 8 nucleotides line up with TRBD1. Germline V CDR1 and CDR2: SEHNR, FQNEAQ (reference sequence). Trimming removed 4 bases from V and 2 bases from J; junction bases left unmatched: 3. This CDR3 is built from 14 residues. The CDR3 region is CASSSTGANTEAFF. Written as DNA, the CDR3 is TGTGCCAGCAGCTCGACAGGGGCCAACACTGAAGCTTTCTTT.

The chain carries TRBV27 and TRBJ1-2, with D perhaps TRBD1 (5 bases). V lost 10 bases and J 8 bases, leaving 20 bases between the germline ends. The length of the CDR3 is 13 residues. Germline CDR1 and CDR2: MNHEY and SMNVEV (reference sequence). DNA for the CDR3: TGTGCCACGGGGGGGAGCCCAACGGTGGGCTACACCTTC. It encodes CATGGSPTVGYTF.

The CDR3 here is CASSMGQAVGEKLFF. The CDR3 DNA follows: TGTGCCAGCAGCATGGGACAGGCGGTAGGAGAAAAACTGTTTTTT. The chain employs TRBV9 and TRBJ1-4; the match to TRBD1 covers 8 bases. CDR1 and CDR2 from the germline V gene are SGDLS and YYNGEE. The CDR3 spans 15 residues. With 4 bases clipped from V and 8 bases from J, the junction kept 10 bases outside the gene matches.

The rearrangement uses TRBV6-5 and TRBJ2-5, with a weak D call TRBD1 (6 bases). The DNA matches TRBJ2-7 better at its end, which makes the J call doubtful. Germline-derived CDR1 and CDR2 are MNHEY and SVGAGI. The CDR3 contains 14 residues. CDR3 in DNA: TGTGCCAGCAGCTCCGGGACAAACAAGTACGAGCAGTACTTC. It yields the protein CASSSGTNKYEQYF.

The rearrangement uses TRBV9 and TRBJ1-2; weak D call: TRBD1 (5 bases). Deletions cut 4 bases from V and 1 base from J, with 17 bases between. Germline lookup yields CDR1 SGDLS and CDR2 YYNGEE. CDR3 length: 16 amino acids. The CDR3 DNA reads as TGTGCCAGCAGCAGCCCGGACACCGCCTATAACTATGGCTACACCTTC. Amino acid sequence: CASSSPDTAYNYGYTF.

The chain carries TRBV9 and TRBJ1-2; the match to TRBD1 covers 7 bases. This CDR3 contains 14 residues. Germline-derived CDR1 and CDR2 are SGDLS and YYNGEE. The J segment lost 8 bases and the V segment lost 3 bases, leaving 10 bases of the junction unmatched. In nucleotides, the CDR3 is TGTGCCAGCAGCGACGGGACAGCCCCTTCGGGCTACACCTTC. Protein sequence: CASSDGTAPSGYTF.

This chain uses TRBV19 with TRBJ2-3, with TRBD2 matching over 12 bases. The CDR3 is 16 amino acids. Germline CDR1 reads LNHDA; CDR2 reads SQIVND (reference sequence). V shed 6 bases, J shed 8 bases, and the junction held 12 bases outside the gene matches. For the CDR3, the DNA is TGTGCCAGTAGCCTTGCGACTAGCGGGAGAGGAGGTACGCAGTATTTT. It specifies CASSLATSGRGGTQYF. Full variable domain (remainder filled in from reference TRBV19 and TRBJ2-3): DGGITQSPKYLFRKEGQNVTLSCEQNLNHDAMYWYRQDPGQGLRLIYYSQIVNDFQKGDIAEGYSVSREKKESFPLTVTSAQKNPTAFYLCASSLATSGRGGTQYFGPGTRLTVL.

This clone appeared a single time. The CDR3 DNA reads as TGTGCCAGCAGCCGGACAGGGAACTATGGCTACACCTTC. Protein sequence: CASSRTGNYGYTF. The V gene is TRBV9, the J gene TRBJ1-2; 8 bases map to TRBD1. Germline values: CDR1 SGDLS, CDR2 YYNGEE. This CDR3 has 13 residues. V lost 4 bases and J lost 2; bases outside the gene matches: 1.

The chain links TRBV5-4 to TRBJ2-7; possibly TRBD2 for D (6 bases). CDR3 length equals 17 residues. The V and J ends lost 4 bases and 0 bases respectively, with 20 bases between them. Per the germline V gene, CDR1 is SGHNT and CDR2 is YYREEE (reference sequence). The CDR3 bases are TGTGCCAGCAGCGGGCCGAGCCGGGACTTACTCTCCTACGAGCAGTACTTC. Protein sequence: CASSGPSRDLLSYEQYF.

The genes are TRBV6-1 and TRBJ2-7; D perhaps matches TRBD2 (6 bases). This CDR3 is 18 amino acids long. The germline V and J ends were trimmed by 3 bases and 4 bases, with 25 bases remaining between them. Germline V gene data show CDR1 as MNHNS and CDR2 as SASEGT. The CDR3 DNA follows: TGTGCCAGCAGTGATTTGTTGGGGGGAACCCCAAAAGAATACGAGCAGTACTTC. Translated, it gives CASSDLLGGTPKEYEQYF.

The chain is built from TRBV7-8 and TRBJ2-5; D remains ambiguous. Gene TRBJ2-7 matches the end of the DNA better, so the J call may be wrong. CDR1 is SGHVS and CDR2 is FQNEAQ in the germline V gene. The CDR3 runs to 13 residues. The CDR3 DNA sequence: TGTGCCAGCGGTGGGCGCGTCAGCCACGAGCAGTACTTC. Protein product: CASGGRVSHEQYF.

The V and J genes are TRBV9 and TRBJ1-4; D might be TRBD1 (5 bases). Germline V gene sequence: CDR1 SGDLS, CDR2 YYNGEE. The CDR3 totals 15 residues. The V end lost 5 bases, the J end lost 4 bases, and 15 bases lay between the germline ends. The chain's CDR3 is CASSRNRNLNEKLFF. The CDR3 DNA reads TGTGCCAGCAGTCGAAACAGGAATCTTAATGAAAAACTGTTTTTT.

The V call is TRBV7-3, the J call TRBJ2-4; D might be TRBD2 (6 bases). Germline V lookup: CDR1 SGHTA, CDR2 FQGTGA. The CDR3 consists of 15 residues. The germline V and J ends were trimmed by 2 bases and 6 bases, with 14 bases remaining between them. For the CDR3, the DNA is TGTGCCAGCAGCTTAGGAGGGTTCGGGGGAAACATTCAGTACTTC. It translates to CASSLGGFGGNIQYF.

The CDR3 bases are TGCGCCAGCAGCTTGGCCCCGGCGGCCACCGGGGAGCTGTTTTTT. It codes for CASSLAPAATGELFF. The chain couples TRBV5-1 to TRBJ2-2; D ambiguous. Germline V gene lookup returns CDR1 SGHRS and CDR2 YFSETQ. The germline V and J ends were trimmed by 0 bases and 4 bases, with 10 bases remaining between them. The CDR3 spans 15 residues.